Each of the 18 T cell receptor beta chains below was sequenced from the same sample in a study of blood T cell repertoires in COVID-19. Clones were read by immunoSEQ multiplex PCR, and TCRdb kept only the in-frame ones, dropping some. The repertoire holds some 53,000 clones, with 75% to 90% as singletons. The sample consisted of peripheral blood. The receptors come from a man aged 60-69 years with active COVID-19.

The chain uses TRBV18 and TRBJ2-1; 7 bases are shared with TRBD2. The CDR3 spans 16 residues. Germline trimming cut 6 bases from V and 5 bases from J; bases unmatched to any gene: 13. CDR1 is KGHSH and CDR2 is LQKENI in the germline V gene. The CDR3 is CASSRPVAGAHNEQFF. The CDR3 DNA sequence: TGTGCCAGCTCTCGACCGGTTGCGGGAGCCCACAATGAGCAGTTCTTC.

This chain connects TRBV28 to TRBJ2-1; no definite D call. The CDR3 sequence is 11 residues long. Trimming shortened V by 7 bases and J by 13 bases, and 14 bases separated the two germline ends. The V gene's germline CDR1 is MDHEN and CDR2 SYDVKM. Here the CDR3 DNA reads TGTGCCAGCAACTCCCGGTCAGGCCAGTTCTTC. The encoded protein is CASNSRSGQFF.

The chain recombines TRBV10-2 with TRBJ2-7; 7 nucleotides agree with TRBD2. There are 11 residues in the CDR3. Germline V lookup: CDR1 WSHSY, CDR2 SAAADI. V shed 6 bases and J 5 bases; nucleotides not matched to a gene: 1. As DNA, the CDR3 is TGCGCCAGCAGGGGGGGGAACGAGCAGTACTTC. This gives the protein CASRGGNEQYF.

The J gene is TRBJ2-1, the V gene TRBV19; weak D call: TRBD1 (5 bases). Germline assignment: CDR1 LNHDA and CDR2 SQIVND (reference sequence). Trimming shortened V by 4 bases and J by 5 bases, and 15 bases separated the two germline ends. The CDR3 runs 15 residues. The CDR3 is CASSKGLGLNNEQFF. The CDR3 nucleotides are TGTGCCAGTAGTAAGGGGTTGGGCCTAAACAATGAGCAGTTCTTC.

This chain uses TRBV4-1 with TRBJ2-1; 10 nucleotides agree with TRBD2. The J segment lost 4 bases and the V segment lost 7 bases, leaving 10 bases of the junction unmatched. The germline V gene encodes CDR1 MGHRA and CDR2 YSYEKL. The CDR3 spans 16 residues. The CDR3 region is CASTGRLAGEYNEQFF. CDR3 DNA: TGCGCCAGCACCGGAAGGCTAGCGGGAGAGTACAATGAGCAGTTCTTC.

The rearrangement links TRBV27 to TRBJ2-1; 8 bases agree with TRBD1. The CDR3 contains 15 residues. The ends lost 5 bases at V and 0 bases at J; junction bases unmatched: 3. Germline values: CDR1 MNHEY, CDR2 SMNVEV (reference sequence). The CDR3 DNA follows: TGTGCCAGCAGTCGAGGACAGGGCTCCTACAATGAGCAGTTCTTC. Amino acids: CASSRGQGSYNEQFF.

This chain connects TRBV11-2 to TRBJ2-1; 11 nucleotides line up with TRBD2. CDR1 is SGHAT, CDR2 FQNNGV, per germline. Unmatched junction bases numbered 7, after V lost 2 bases and J lost 4 bases. CDR3 length: 17 residues. This CDR3 reads CASSLRASGRRYNEQFF. CDR3 bases: TGTGCCAGCAGCTTAAGGGCTAGCGGGAGGAGGTACAATGAGCAGTTCTTC.

The rearrangement joins TRBV30 to TRBJ1-1, with D uncertain. Germline CDR1 and CDR2: GTSNPN and SVGIG (reference sequence). The CDR3 is made up of 14 amino acids. Trimming removed 0 bases from V and 6 bases from J, with 14 bases in between. The CDR3 nucleotides are TGTGCCTGGAGTGTTTTAGGGAGGGCGGCTGAAGCTTTCTTT. This encodes CAWSVLGRAAEAFF.

This chain uses TRBV3-1 (or the pseudogene TRBV3-2) with TRBJ2-3; 10 bases are shared with TRBD2. This CDR3 is 18 amino acids long. Germline CDR1 and CDR2: LGHDT and YNNKEL (reference sequence). With 0 bases clipped from V and 0 bases from J, the junction kept 6 bases outside the gene matches. As DNA, the CDR3 is TGTGCCAGCAGCCAAGATCATGTACTAGCGGGAAGCACAGATACGCAGTATTTT. This gives the protein CASSQDHVLAGSTDTQYF.

This sequence joins TRBV2 and TRBJ1-2; the D gene is possibly TRBD1 (5 bases). This CDR3 is 12 amino acids long. The V end was cut by 8 bases, the J end by 4 bases, with 11 bases between. Per the germline V gene, CDR1 is SNHLY and CDR2 is FYNNEI. In nucleotides, the CDR3 is TGTGCCAGCGGGACTTTGGGCTATGGCTACACCTTC. Translated, it gives CASGTLGYGYTF. The full variable domain, with the rest looked up from reference TRBV2 and TRBJ1-2, is EPEVTQTPSHQVTQMGQEVILRCVPISNHLYFYWYRQILGQKVEFLVSFYNNEISEKSEIFDDQFSVERPDGSNFTLKIRSTKLEDSAMYFCASGTLGYGYTFGSGTRLTVV.

This clone was picked up one time. The chain joins TRBV7-2 to TRBJ1-3, with 8 bases aligning to TRBD1. Unmatched junction bases numbered 3, after V lost 4 bases and J lost 4 bases. Germline-derived CDR1 and CDR2 are SGHTA and FQGNSA. CDR3 size: 14 residues. The CDR3 protein is CASSSRTGGNTIYF. DNA of the CDR3: TGTGCCAGCAGCTCGAGGACAGGGGGAAACACCATATATTTT. Complete variable domain (other parts from reference TRBV7-2 and TRBJ1-3): GAGVSQSPSNKVTEKGKDVELRCDPISGHTALYWYRQSLGQGLEFLIYFQGNSAPDKSGLPSDRFSAERTGGSVSTLTIQRTQQEDSAVYLCASSSRTGGNTIYFGEGSWLTVV.

The rearrangement uses TRBV2 and TRBJ2-5, with a possible D match to TRBD1 (5 bases). This CDR3 spans 13 amino acids. V shed 5 bases and J shed 2 bases, with 9 bases lying between them. The germline V gene has CDR1 SNHLY and CDR2 FYNNEI. In nucleotides, the CDR3 is TGTGCCAGCAGTACCGACAGACAAGAGACCCAGTACTTC. Amino acid sequence: CASSTDRQETQYF.

The chain uses TRBV5-8 and TRBJ1-5; 10 nucleotides agree with TRBD1. J was trimmed by 2 bases and V by 0 bases; bases with no gene match: 5. The CDR3 covers 17 residues. CDR1 is SGHTS, CDR2 YDEGEE, per germline. CDR3 DNA sequence: TGTGCCAGCAGCTTGGGGACAGGGGGAAAGGGCAATCAGCCCCAGCATTTT. Translated: CASSLGTGGKGNQPQHF.

The count of this clone is one. The V call is TRBV28, the J call TRBJ2-3; possibly TRBD2 for D (5 bases). Looked up from germline, CDR1 is MDHEN and CDR2 is SYDVKM. This CDR3 region has 13 residues. Trimming shortened V by 8 bases and J by 0 bases, and 9 bases separated the two germline ends. The CDR3 nucleotides read TGTGCCAGCCGGGATCCTAGCACAGATACGCAGTATTTT. This gives the protein CASRDPSTDTQYF.

This chain joins TRBV7-8 and TRBJ2-1; a possible D gene is TRBD1 (5 bases). Trimming left V 3 bases short and J 5 bases short, with 11 bases between. This CDR3 spans 14 amino acids. The germline V gene encodes CDR1 SGHVS and CDR2 FQNEAQ. CDR3 sequence (DNA): TGTGCCAGCAGCTTCCGAGACAGAAACAATGAGCAGTTCTTC. It yields the protein CASSFRDRNNEQFF.

V is TRBV4-3 and J is TRBJ2-7; D may be TRBD2 (5 bases). Germline V lookup: CDR1 LGHNA, CDR2 YSLEER. This CDR3 has 13 residues. V lost 0 bases and J 3 bases, leaving 6 bases between the germline ends. This chain's CDR3 is CASSQDRGYEQYF. CDR3 nucleotides: TGCGCCAGCAGCCAAGATCGGGGCTACGAGCAGTACTTC.

This sequence joins TRBV6-6 and TRBJ2-4, with D possibly being TRBD1 (6 bases). The ends were cut back, 6 bases at V and 5 bases at J, with 17 bases in the middle. CDR1 MNHNY and CDR2 SVGAGI come from the germline V gene (reference sequence). This CDR3 spans 15 amino acids. The CDR3 DNA sequence: TGTGCCAGCAGATCGACAGGCGGCCCGGAAAACATTCAGTACTTC. It yields the protein CASRSTGGPENIQYF.

This clone was seen once. This chain links TRBV19 with TRBJ2-6; a weak D match, TRBD1 (6 bases). Germline CDR1 and CDR2: LNHDA and SQIVND (reference sequence). V was shortened by 5 bases and J by 0 bases, with 17 bases between the two germline ends. The CDR3 runs to 18 residues. The CDR3 loop is CASSAPGQRASGANVLTF. In nucleotides, the CDR3 is TGTGCCAGTAGTGCGCCGGGACAAAGGGCCTCTGGGGCCAACGTCCTGACTTTC.